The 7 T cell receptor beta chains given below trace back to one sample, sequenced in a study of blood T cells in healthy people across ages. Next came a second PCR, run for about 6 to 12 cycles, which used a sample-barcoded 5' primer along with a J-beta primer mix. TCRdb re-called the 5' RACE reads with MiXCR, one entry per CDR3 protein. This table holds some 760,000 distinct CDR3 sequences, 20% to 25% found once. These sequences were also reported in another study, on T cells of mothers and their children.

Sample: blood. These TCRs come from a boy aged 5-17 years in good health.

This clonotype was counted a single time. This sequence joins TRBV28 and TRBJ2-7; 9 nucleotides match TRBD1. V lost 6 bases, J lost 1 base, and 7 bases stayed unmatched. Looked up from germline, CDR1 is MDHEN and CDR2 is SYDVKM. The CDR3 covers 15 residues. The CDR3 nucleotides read TGTGCCAGCAGCAGCCGTGGACAGGGGTCCTACGAGCAGTACTTC. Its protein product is CASSSRGQGSYEQYF.

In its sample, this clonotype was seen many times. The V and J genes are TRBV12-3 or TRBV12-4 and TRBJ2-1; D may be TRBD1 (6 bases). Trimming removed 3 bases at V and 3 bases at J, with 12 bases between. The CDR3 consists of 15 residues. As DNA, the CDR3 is TGTGCCAGCAGTTTCCGGGACACCATCTACAATGAGCAGTTCTTC. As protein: CASSFRDTIYNEQFF.

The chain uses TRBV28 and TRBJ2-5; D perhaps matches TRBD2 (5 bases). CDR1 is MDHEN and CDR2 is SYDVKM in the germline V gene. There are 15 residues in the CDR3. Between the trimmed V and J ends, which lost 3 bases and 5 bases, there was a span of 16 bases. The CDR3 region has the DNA TGTGCCAGCAGTTTCTATCGGGGAGTGAGGGAGACCCAGTACTTC. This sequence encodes CASSFYRGVRETQYF. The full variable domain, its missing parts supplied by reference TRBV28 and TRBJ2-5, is DVKVTQSSRYLVKRTGEKVFLECVQDMDHENMFWYRQDPGLGLRLIYFSYDVKMKEKGDIPEGYSVSREKKERFSLILESASTNQTSMYLCASSFYRGVRETQYFGPGTRLLVL.

CDR3 residues: CASSLGARATQETQYF. In DNA, the CDR3 is TGCGCCAGCAGCTTGGGGGCGAGGGCCACTCAAGAGACCCAGTACTTC. The chain combines TRBV5-1 with TRBJ2-5; the D gene is possibly TRBD2 (5 bases). Germline CDR1 and CDR2: SGHRS and YFSETQ. This CDR3 spans 16 amino acids. Trimming cost V 0 bases and J 2 bases, with 14 bases left between them.

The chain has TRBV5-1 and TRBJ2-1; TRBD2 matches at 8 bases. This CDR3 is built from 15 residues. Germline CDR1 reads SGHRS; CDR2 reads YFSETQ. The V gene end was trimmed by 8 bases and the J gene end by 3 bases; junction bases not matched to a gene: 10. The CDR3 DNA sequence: TGCGCCAGTAGTGATAGCGGGGCGGACTACAATGAGCAGTTCTTC. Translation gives CASSDSGADYNEQFF.

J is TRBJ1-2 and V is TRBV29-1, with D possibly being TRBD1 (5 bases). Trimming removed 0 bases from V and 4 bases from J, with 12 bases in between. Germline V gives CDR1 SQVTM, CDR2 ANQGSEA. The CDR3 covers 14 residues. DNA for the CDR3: TGCAGCGTTGAAGATCAGCAGGGAATCTATGGCTACACCTTC. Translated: CSVEDQQGIYGYTF.

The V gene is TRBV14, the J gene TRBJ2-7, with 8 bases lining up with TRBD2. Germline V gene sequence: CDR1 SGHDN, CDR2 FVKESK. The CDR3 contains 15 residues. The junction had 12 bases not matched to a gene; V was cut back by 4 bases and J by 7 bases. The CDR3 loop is CASSPIESGGGEQYF. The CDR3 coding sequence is TGTGCCAGCAGCCCCATCGAGTCGGGAGGGGGTGAGCAGTACTTC.